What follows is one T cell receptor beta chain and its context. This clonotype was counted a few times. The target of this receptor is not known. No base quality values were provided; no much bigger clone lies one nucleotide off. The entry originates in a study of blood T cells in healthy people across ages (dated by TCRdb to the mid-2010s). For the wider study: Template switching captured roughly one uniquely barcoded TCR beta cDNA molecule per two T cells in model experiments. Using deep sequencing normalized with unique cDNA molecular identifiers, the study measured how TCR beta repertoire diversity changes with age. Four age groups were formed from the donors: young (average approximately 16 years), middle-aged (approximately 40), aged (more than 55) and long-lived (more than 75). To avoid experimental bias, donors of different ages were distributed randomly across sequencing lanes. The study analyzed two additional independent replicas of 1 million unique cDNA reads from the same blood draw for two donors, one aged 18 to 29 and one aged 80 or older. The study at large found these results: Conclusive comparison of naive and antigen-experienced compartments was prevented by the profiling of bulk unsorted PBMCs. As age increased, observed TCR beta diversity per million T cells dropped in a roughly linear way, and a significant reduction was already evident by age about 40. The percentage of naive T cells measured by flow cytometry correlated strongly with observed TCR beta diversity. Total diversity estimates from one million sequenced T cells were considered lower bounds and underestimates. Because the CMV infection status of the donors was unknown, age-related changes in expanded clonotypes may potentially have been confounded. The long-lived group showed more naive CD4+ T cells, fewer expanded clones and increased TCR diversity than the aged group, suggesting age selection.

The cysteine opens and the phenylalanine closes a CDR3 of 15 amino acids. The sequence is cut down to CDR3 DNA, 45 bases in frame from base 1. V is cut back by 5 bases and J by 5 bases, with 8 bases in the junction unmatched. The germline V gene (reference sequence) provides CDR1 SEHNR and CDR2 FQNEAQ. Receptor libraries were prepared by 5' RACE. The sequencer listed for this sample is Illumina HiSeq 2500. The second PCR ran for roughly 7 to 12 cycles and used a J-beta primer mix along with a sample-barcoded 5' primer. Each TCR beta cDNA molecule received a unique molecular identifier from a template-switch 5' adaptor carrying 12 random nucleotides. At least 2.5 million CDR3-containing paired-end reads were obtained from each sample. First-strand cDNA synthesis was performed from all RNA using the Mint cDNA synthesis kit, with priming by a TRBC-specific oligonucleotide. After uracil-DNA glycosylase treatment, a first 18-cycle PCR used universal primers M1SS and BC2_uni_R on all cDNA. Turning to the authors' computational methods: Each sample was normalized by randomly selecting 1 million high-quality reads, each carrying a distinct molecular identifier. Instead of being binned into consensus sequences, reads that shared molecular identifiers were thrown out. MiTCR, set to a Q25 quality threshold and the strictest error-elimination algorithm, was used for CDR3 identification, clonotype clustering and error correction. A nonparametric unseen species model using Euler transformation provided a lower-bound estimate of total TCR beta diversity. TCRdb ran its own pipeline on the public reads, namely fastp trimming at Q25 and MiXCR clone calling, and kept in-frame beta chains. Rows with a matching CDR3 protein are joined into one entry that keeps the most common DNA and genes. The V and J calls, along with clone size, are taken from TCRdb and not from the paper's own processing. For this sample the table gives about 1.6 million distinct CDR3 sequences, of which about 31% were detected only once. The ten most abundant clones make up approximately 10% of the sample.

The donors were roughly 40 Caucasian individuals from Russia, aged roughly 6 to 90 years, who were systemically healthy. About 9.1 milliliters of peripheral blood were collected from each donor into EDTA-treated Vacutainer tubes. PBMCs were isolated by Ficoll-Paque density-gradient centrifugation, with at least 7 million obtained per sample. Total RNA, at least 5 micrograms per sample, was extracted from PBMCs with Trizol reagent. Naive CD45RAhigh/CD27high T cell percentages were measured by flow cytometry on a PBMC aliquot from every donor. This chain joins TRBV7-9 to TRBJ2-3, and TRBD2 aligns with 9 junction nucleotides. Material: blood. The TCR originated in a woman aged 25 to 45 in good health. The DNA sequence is TGTGCCAGCAGCCAGAGCGGGGGGTCAAGAGATACGCAGTATTTT. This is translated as CASSQSGGSRDTQYF.